The 22 T cell receptor beta chains reported below all come from one sample, sequenced in a study of cytomegalovirus exposure and HLA in healthy donors. 13 Jbeta primers and 60 Vbeta primers were used for the PCR. Some clones are missing from TCRdb's copy, which holds only in-frame ones; the method was immunoSEQ multiplex PCR. The sample carries tens of thousands of clones, 75% recorded once. The sequencing sample was made of PBMCs. These receptors originate from a man between 65 and 85 years old in good health and CMV-seronegative.

The chain uses TRBV7-9 and TRBJ1-2; 7 nucleotides align to TRBD1. The CDR3 is 15 amino acids. V lost 4 bases, J lost 8 bases, and 13 bases stayed unmatched. Germline loops: CDR1 SEHNR, CDR2 FQNEAQ (reference sequence). The CDR3 DNA sequence: TGTGCCAGCAGCTCAGGGACAGACTATCGTAAGGGCTACACCTTC. Its translation is CASSSGTDYRKGYTF.

The chain employs TRBV7-9 and TRBJ1-1; TRBD1 matches at 9 bases. J gave up 7 bases and V 7 bases, and 10 bases lay outside the gene matches. CDR1 and CDR2 (germline): SEHNR, FQNEAQ (reference sequence). The CDR3 sequence is 14 residues long. The CDR3 DNA follows: TGTGCCAGCAAGCCGGGACAGGGAAAAGGTGAAGCTTTCTTT. It yields the protein CASKPGQGKGEAFF.

This chain uses TRBV7-2 with TRBJ2-5; tentatively, D is TRBD1 (5 bases). The V end was cut by 0 bases, the J end by 5 bases, with 13 bases between. Germline V lookup: CDR1 SGHTA, CDR2 FQGNSA. The CDR3 spans 15 residues. The CDR3 loop is CASSLAPGRAETQYF. Written as DNA, the CDR3 is TGTGCCAGCAGCTTAGCTCCTGGCAGGGCGGAGACCCAGTACTTC.

The rearrangement uses TRBV4-2 and TRBJ2-5; the D gene is possibly TRBD2 (6 bases). The CDR3 is 18 residues long. V gave up 1 base and J gave up 0 bases, with 18 bases separating them. Germline V gives CDR1 LGHNA, CDR2 YNFKEQ. CDR3: CASSQVFRRGLYQETQYF. The CDR3 DNA reads TGTGCCAGCAGCCAAGTTTTCAGGAGGGGCCTCTACCAAGAGACCCAGTACTTC.

The chain couples TRBV6-6 to TRBJ1-1, with 10 bases that match TRBD1. Germline trimming cut 6 bases from V and 6 bases from J; bases unmatched to any gene: 7. The CDR3 has 14 residues. Looked up from germline, CDR1 is MNHNY and CDR2 is SVGAGI (reference sequence). The CDR3 is CASSRDRGKSEAFF. The CDR3 DNA sequence: TGTGCCAGCAGCCGGGACAGGGGAAAGTCTGAAGCTTTCTTT.

CDR3 sequence reads: CASSEGTGGNEQFF. In DNA form, the CDR3 reads TGCGCCAGCAGCGAGGGGACAGGGGGCAATGAGCAGTTCTTC. J is TRBJ2-1 and V is TRBV5-1; 11 nucleotides match TRBD1. The trim removed 4 bases at V and 6 bases at J, leaving 3 bases unmatched. The CDR3 contains 14 residues. The V gene's germline CDR1 is SGHRS and CDR2 YFSETQ. The full variable domain, completed using reference TRBV5-1 and TRBJ2-1, is KAGVTQTPRYLIKTRGQQVTLSCSPISGHRSVSWYQQTPGQGLQFLFEYFSETQRNKGNFPGRFSGRQFSNSRSEMNVSTLELGDSALYLCASSEGTGGNEQFFGPGTRLTVL.

The V gene is TRBV6-5, the J gene TRBJ2-1, with D tentatively TRBD1 (6 bases). The length of the CDR3 is 16 residues. In germline, CDR1 is MNHEY, CDR2 SVGAGI. V lost 2 bases, J lost 1 base, and 12 bases lay in between. CDR3 DNA sequence: TGTGCCAGCAGTTACCAGAGTACAGGGTCCTACAATGAGCAGTTCTTC. Translating gives CASSYQSTGSYNEQFF.

The rearrangement joins TRBV7-9 to TRBJ1-3; D perhaps matches TRBD1 (6 bases). Germline loops: CDR1 SEHNR, CDR2 FQNEAQ (reference sequence). This CDR3 has 13 residues. V lost 5 bases to trimming and J lost 3 bases, with 8 bases between them. CDR3 residues: CASSTTGGNTIYF. CDR3 sequence (DNA): TGTGCCAGCAGCACGACAGGTGGAAACACCATATATTTT.

The rearrangement joins TRBV5-1 to TRBJ1-4; TRBD1 is a possible D gene (5 bases). The CDR3 spans 13 residues. Germline V CDR1 and CDR2: SGHRS, YFSETQ. The V end lost 5 bases, the J end lost 2 bases, and 7 bases lay between the germline ends. The DNA of the CDR3 is TGCGCCAGCAGGGGGCTGACTAATGAAAAACTGTTTTTT. This encodes CASRGLTNEKLFF.

A single count supports this clone. CDR3 in amino acids: CASSLFTGGTEAFF. The CDR3, as DNA: TGTGCCAGCAGCTTATTTACGGGAGGCACTGAAGCTTTCTTT. The J gene is TRBJ1-1, the V gene TRBV7-2; D is uncertain. This CDR3 has 14 residues. Germline values: CDR1 SGHTA, CDR2 FQGNSA. V was clipped by 2 bases and J by 4 bases, with 11 bases between them.

The chain combines TRBV4-3 with TRBJ1-2; no reliable D call. The CDR3 sequence is 14 residues long. Germline CDR1 LGHNA, CDR2 YSLEER. The germline V and J ends were trimmed by 1 base and 2 bases, with 8 bases remaining between them. The CDR3 loop is CASSQVAENYGYTF. The CDR3 DNA reads TGCGCCAGCAGCCAAGTTGCGGAGAACTATGGCTACACCTTC.

The genes are TRBV2 and TRBJ2-5; TRBD1 matches at 12 bases. Germline-derived CDR1 and CDR2 are SNHLY and FYNNEI. The junction had 17 bases not matched to a gene; V was cut back by 7 bases and J by 5 bases. This CDR3 spans 18 amino acids. CDR3 loop: CASTSRPPGQGAWETQYF. The CDR3 bases are TGTGCCAGCACTTCTCGGCCCCCGGGACAGGGGGCTTGGGAGACCCAGTACTTC. The full variable domain, its missing parts supplied by reference TRBV2 and TRBJ2-5, is EPEVTQTPSHQVTQMGQEVILRCVPISNHLYFYWYRQILGQKVEFLVSFYNNEISEKSEIFDDQFSVERPDGSNFTLKIRSTKLEDSAMYFCASTSRPPGQGAWETQYFGPGTRLLVL.

The V call is TRBV28, the J call TRBJ1-5; D ambiguous. The ends were cut back, 5 bases at V and 3 bases at J, with 11 bases in the middle. The CDR3 totals 14 residues. Germline V gene lookup returns CDR1 MDHEN and CDR2 SYDVKM. Written as DNA, the CDR3 is TGTGCCAGCAGTCTTCCCGGACTCAATCAGCCCCAGCATTTT. Translation gives CASSLPGLNQPQHF.

This clone was counted only a few times. V usage is TRBV30 and J usage is TRBJ1-4; tentative D call: TRBD1 (6 bases). The germline V gene has CDR1 GTSNPN and CDR2 SVGIG (reference sequence). The CDR3 contains 16 residues. Between the trimmed V and J ends, which lost 5 bases and 4 bases, there was a span of 20 bases. This chain's CDR3 is CAWGESKRGINEKLFF. The CDR3 nucleotides are TGTGCCTGGGGTGAATCGAAAAGGGGGATTAATGAAAAACTGTTTTTT.

The chain uses TRBV5-3 and TRBJ1-5, with unresolved D. TRBV5-3 is designated an ORF whose function remains uncertain. Trimming removed 0 bases from V and 0 bases from J, with 10 bases in between. This CDR3 comprises 16 residues. The CDR3 DNA reads TGTGCCAGAAGCTTGGTTTCCATCTATAGCAATCAGCCCCAGCATTTT. This sequence encodes CARSLVSIYSNQPQHF.

V gene TRBV15 combines with J gene TRBJ2-6, with D possibly TRBD2 on 5 matching bases. The V end lost 0 bases, the J end lost 0 bases, and 15 bases lay between the germline ends. This CDR3 is 19 amino acids long. Germline V gives CDR1 LNHNV, CDR2 YYDKDF (reference sequence). The CDR3 nucleotides are TGTGCCACCAGCAGAGATACTGGACTTCGGAGCTCTGGGGCCAACGTCCTGACTTTC. Protein sequence: CATSRDTGLRSSGANVLTF.

This sequence joins TRBV7-2 and TRBJ1-6; the D is unclear. The CDR3 spans 15 residues. With 5 bases removed from V and 6 bases from J, the gap between germline ends came to 14 bases. Germline CDR1 is SGHTA and CDR2 is FQGNSA. The CDR3 DNA follows: TGTGCCAGCAGCGGGTTGGGCCAACTTAATTCACCCCTCCACTTT. Amino acids: CASSGLGQLNSPLHF.

The chain uses TRBV28 and TRBJ1-1, with TRBD1 matching over 7 bases. The V gene end was trimmed by 3 bases and the J gene end by 9 bases; junction bases not matched to a gene: 10. This CDR3 region has 14 residues. The germline V gene encodes CDR1 MDHEN and CDR2 SYDVKM. CDR3 protein: CASSFRQGEMKAFF. CDR3 nucleotides: TGTGCCAGCAGTTTTAGACAGGGTGAAATGAAAGCTTTCTTT.

This clone turned up a few times. This rearrangement joins TRBV6-5 to TRBJ2-7; weak D call: TRBD1 (6 bases). The CDR3 is made up of 15 amino acids. Germline values: CDR1 MNHEY, CDR2 SVGAGI. V was trimmed by 5 bases and J by 5 bases, leaving 19 bases between them. CDR3: CASSPRRTGFNEQYF. As DNA, the CDR3 is TGTGCCAGCAGTCCCCGAAGAACAGGGTTTAACGAGCAGTACTTC.

V gene TRBV9 combines with J gene TRBJ2-7; D call uncertain. This CDR3 is built from 13 residues. Germline CDR1 and CDR2: SGDLS and YYNGEE. V gave up 4 bases and J gave up 0 bases, with 8 bases separating them. Here the CDR3 reads CASSPDSSYEQYF. The CDR3 DNA reads TGTGCCAGCAGCCCCGACTCCTCCTACGAGCAGTACTTC. Combining the CDR3 with reference TRBV9 and TRBJ2-7 gives the whole variable domain DSGVTQTPKHLITATGQRVTLRCSPRSGDLSVYWYQQSLDQGLQFLIQYYNGEERAKGNILERFSAQQFPDLHSELNLSSLELGDSALYFCASSPDSSYEQYFGPGTRLTVT.

The chain is built from TRBV6-4 and TRBJ2-2, with 8 bases aligning to TRBD2. The CDR3 runs 15 residues. V lost 5 bases and J lost 5; bases outside the gene matches: 7. From germline, CDR1 is MRHNA and CDR2 SNTAGT. The CDR3 loop reads CASSPAGGYTGELFF. The CDR3 bases are TGTGCCAGCAGTCCCGCGGGAGGTTATACCGGGGAGCTGTTTTTT.

This chain uses TRBV5-5 with TRBJ1-1; D is perhaps TRBD1 (5 bases). CDR1 SGHKS and CDR2 YYEKEE come from the germline V gene (reference sequence). The CDR3 totals 14 residues. The ends were cut back, 1 base at V and 5 bases at J, with 12 bases in the middle. CDR3 DNA sequence: TGTGCCAGCAGCTTGTCTCCGGGGGAGACTGAAGCTTTCTTT. Translating gives CASSLSPGETEAFF.